This T cell receptor (beta chain) was found in a study of T cells in Graves' hyperthyroidism and ophthalmopathy. Study summary: Blood from the periphery was taken at initial diagnosis, before any treatment.

Amplification of TCR beta CDR3 regions used RNA as the template. Researchers ran a first-round RT-PCR on the TCR CDR3 using the HTBI primer set. TCRdb processed the multiplex PCR reads anew with MiXCR; each CDR3 protein has one entry. The sample has roughly 420,000 distinct CDR3 sequences, 15% to 19% seen once. Study outcomes and limitations: Blood also held most thyroid clonotypes expanded beyond 0.001.

CDR3 length equals 13 residues. Germline V gene sequence: CDR1 LGHDT, CDR2 YNNKEL (reference sequence). Deletions cut 2 bases from V and 6 bases from J, with 8 bases between. Comment on this clonotype: Its specificity is not known.

Sequencing was carried out using blood. The TCR comes from a woman under 30 with Graves' hyperthyroidism. The rearrangement links TRBV3-1 to TRBJ1-5; D might be TRBD1 (6 bases). CDR3 in amino acids: CASSQTGSQPQHF. For the CDR3, the DNA is TGTGCCAGCAGCCAAACAGGGTCTCAGCCCCAGCATTTT.